This is a list of T cell receptor beta chains from one sample in a study of patients and donors after allogeneic stem cell transplantation. From the RT-PCR reads, TCRdb called clonotypes with MiXCR, one entry per CDR3 protein. Here the sample spans more than 850,000 distinct CDR3 sequences, about 20% being singletons. Specimen: blood, either unsorted or a sorted T cell fraction (not recorded which). These TCRs come from a human donor who was either an allogeneic HSCT recipient or a stem cell or donor lymphocyte infusion donor (not recorded which). It is not recorded whose cells these are; they may come from a transplant donor. Both conserved end residues are part of each CDR3. D genes are given only for firm matches. Some rows mark clone size as missing; the rest say once, few, many or name a class of expanded clone.

>.|.|TRBJ2-6|TRBV10-3
TGTGCCATCAGTGATGTGAATGGGGCCAACGTCCTGACTTTC
CAISDVNGANVLTF
>.|.|TRBJ1-2|TRBV6-5
TGTGTCACCGGGCCATCCTATGGCTACACCTTC
CVTGPSYGYTF
>.|.|TRBJ2-2|TRBV20-1
TGCAGTGCTAGTTGGTCGAACACCGGGGAGCTGTTTTTT
CSASWSNTGELFF
>TRBD1|few|TRBJ2-4|TRBV5-8
TGTGCCAGCAGCCCGGACAGGACACCCCGGGACATTCAGTACTTC
CASSPDRTPRDIQYF
>.|.|TRBJ1-2|TRBV30
TGTGCCTGGGGGGGCTCCCCGAGGGGCTACACCTTC
CAWGGSPRGYTF
>TRBD1|.|TRBJ2-7|TRBV27
TGTGCCAGCGGACAGGGTGAATCCTGCGAGCAGTACTTC
CASGQGESCEQYF
>.|few|TRBJ2-2|TRBV6-5
TGTGCCAGCAGTTACTTACAGGGTGGGACCGGGGAGCTGTTTTTT
CASSYLQGGTGELFF
>.|few|TRBJ1-2|TRBV27
TGTGCCAGCAGTTTAACGGTGGCGGTTGGCTACACCTTC
CASSLTVAVGYTF
>.|.|TRBJ2-1|TRBV7-6
TGTGCCAGCAGCTTAGTAGCGGCGGGAATAAACAATGAGCAGTTCTTC
CASSLVAAGINNEQFF
>TRBD1|.|TRBJ2-5|TRBV7-8
TGTGCCAGCAGCTTACCGGACAGGGGGCTAGGGGAGACCCAGTACTTC
CASSLPDRGLGETQYF
>.|many|TRBJ2-1|TRBV20-1
TGCAGTGCTAGACCCCGGACCATCGAGCAGTTCTTC
CSARPRTIEQFF
>TRBD2|once|TRBJ2-7|TRBV5-1
TGCGCCAGCAGCGGCCCGGGGACTAGCGGGAGGTTCAGCTCCTACGAGCAGTACTTC
CASSGPGTSGRFSSYEQYF
>.|.|TRBJ2-5|TRBV27
TGTGCCAGCAGTTTAGAGGCGGTCGACCAAGAGACCCAGTACTTC
CASSLEAVDQETQYF
>.|.|TRBJ1-6|TRBV4-2
TGTGCCAGCAGCCAGGGGCTCCTCTATAATTCACCCCTCCACTTT
CASSQGLLYNSPLHF
>.|.|TRBJ1-1|TRBV14
TGTGCCAGCAGCCAAGGTAAAGAGGGAGCTTTCTTT
CASSQGKEGAFF
>.|few|TRBJ2-1|TRBV9
TGTGCCAGCAGCGTAACCAGGGTAAGCAATGAGCAGTTCTTC
CASSVTRVSNEQFF
>.|.|TRBJ2-7|TRBV3-1
TGTGCCAGCAGCCAAGTTAGGCACGAGCAGTACTTC
CASSQVRHEQYF
>.|.|TRBJ2-7|TRBV7-3
TGTGCCAGCAGCACCAGCTCCACGGACTGGGTATACGAGCAGTACTTC
CASSTSSTDWVYEQYF
>.|few|TRBJ2-7|TRBV7-9
TGTGCCAGCAGCCCGAAGGGGGATAGCTCCTACGAGCAGTACTTC
CASSPKGDSSYEQYF
>.|.|TRBJ2-5|TRBV2
TGTGCCAGCAGAGGAGGACGAGAAGAGACCCAGTACTTC
CASRGGREETQYF
>.|few|TRBJ1-1|TRBV6-5
TGTGCCAGCAGTTACGGGGGGGGTAGGGACACTGAAGCTTTCTTT
CASSYGGGRDTEAFF
>.|few|TRBJ2-7|TRBV21-1
TGTGCCAGCAGCAAAGCGGCCCTGGGGGGACTTGGCGACGAGCAGTACTTC
CASSKAALGGLGDEQYF
>TRBD1|few|TRBJ2-1|TRBV24-1
TGTGCCACCAGTAAGGGACAGGGTAGCCATGAGCAGTTCTTC
CATSKGQGSHEQFF
>.|few|TRBJ2-7|TRBV6-1
TGTGCCAGCAGCCCCCGGGATCTTCGCGAGCAGTACTTC
CASSPRDLREQYF
>.|once|TRBJ1-2|TRBV20-1
TGCAGTGCCCCTGCCGCCACCAACTATGGCTACACCTTC
CSAPAATNYGYTF
>TRBD2|.|TRBJ2-1|TRBV3-1
TGTGCCAGCAGCCAGGGTACTAGCGGGGGGACGTGGTACAATGAGCAGTTCTTC
CASSQGTSGGTWYNEQFF
>TRBD2|.|TRBJ2-2|TRBV27
TGTGCCAGCAGTTTTAGCGGGGGGGCTTGGACCGGGGAGCTGTTTTTT
CASSFSGGAWTGELFF
>TRBD2|few|TRBJ2-1|TRBV4-1
TGCGCCAGCAGCCAAGTAAGCGGGAGTTCCCATGAGCAGTTCTTC
CASSQVSGSSHEQFF
>TRBD1|few|TRBJ2-7|TRBV10-3
TGTGCCACCGGAGGGACAGGGGGCATTTACGAGCAGTACTTC
CATGGTGGIYEQYF
>TRBD1|.|TRBJ2-1|TRBV7-8
TGTGCCAGCAGCTTAGCGGCGGGACAGGGGAACAATGAGCAGTTCTTC
CASSLAAGQGNNEQFF
>.|.|TRBJ2-7|TRBV5-1
TGCGCCAGCAGCTTAAAGGGGACCGCCTACGAGCAGTACTTC
CASSLKGTAYEQYF
>TRBD1|.|TRBJ2-7|TRBV20-1
TGCAGTGCTAGGCCGACCTCTAAGGGACAGTACTACGAGCAGTACTTC
CSARPTSKGQYYEQYF
>TRBD2|.|TRBJ2-1|TRBV12-3/TRBV12-4
TGTGCCAGCAGTCCGCGACTAGCGGGGGGGCAGAATGAGCAGTTCTTC
CASSPRLAGGQNEQFF
>.|few|TRBJ2-2|TRBV20-1
TGCAGTGCTAGACAATATGTTGACGGACCCCTGTTTTTT
CSARQYVDGPLFF
>.|.|TRBJ1-6|TRBV4-3
TGCGCCAGCAGCCAAGATAGGGTGCCGAATTCACCCCTCCACTTT
CASSQDRVPNSPLHF
>TRBD1|.|TRBJ2-4|TRBV24-1
TGTGCCACCAGTGATCCCCCGGGACAGGGTAGGGGAAACATTCAGTACTTC
CATSDPPGQGRGNIQYF
>TRBD2|.|TRBJ2-2|TRBV9
TGTGCCAGCAGCGTAGGGCTAGCGGAAAGCGGGGAGCTGTTTTTT
CASSVGLAESGELFF
>TRBD1|.|TRBJ1-3|TRBV29-1
TGCAGCGTCGGACAGGCTGGAAACACCATATATTTT
CSVGQAGNTIYF
>.|.|TRBJ2-7|TRBV27
TGTGCCAGCAAGTTTACGATGGGGCAGAGCTACGAGCAGTACTTC
CASKFTMGQSYEQYF
>.|.|TRBJ2-2|TRBV11-1
TGTGCCAGCAGCGAAGCCGGGAGAAGCGGGGAGCTGTTTTTT
CASSEAGRSGELFF
>TRBD1|.|TRBJ1-2|TRBV7-2
TGTGCCAGCAGCTTAGGGCGGAGTAGGGGGCGAGGCTACACCTTC
CASSLGRSRGRGYTF
>TRBD1|.|TRBJ2-7|TRBV7-6
TGTGCCAGCAGCCCCCTGGAGACAGGGGTTGTATCGTACTTC
CASSPLETGVVSYF
>.|.|TRBJ2-1|TRBV20-1
TGCAGTGCTAGCCTCATAAATGAGCAGTTCTTC
CSASLINEQFF
>.|many|TRBJ1-4|TRBV12-3/TRBV12-4
TGTGCCAGCAGCAGGACAGCCGGGGCAAAACTGTTTTTT
CASSRTAGAKLFF
>TRBD1|.|TRBJ2-7|TRBV5-8
TGTGCCAGCAGCTCCGGACAGGGTACTTCCTACGAGCAGTACTTC
CASSSGQGTSYEQYF
>.|few|TRBJ1-2|TRBV4-3
TGCGCCAGCAGCCAAGAAAGGGGTTTAAACTATGGCTACACCTTC
CASSQERGLNYGYTF
>.|.|TRBJ1-4|TRBV23-1
.
CASSKPLGVRLMKNCFF
>.|.|TRBJ2-6|TRBV29-1
TGCAGCGTTGAAGGGGAGGGGGCCAACGTCCTGACTTTC
CSVEGEGANVLTF
>.|once|TRBJ2-1|TRBV21-1
TGTGCCAGCAGCGAAAGCCTTCTAGGGTGGGCCTACAATGAGCAGTTCTTC
CASSESLLGWAYNEQFF
>.|.|TRBJ1-1|TRBV28
TGTGCCAGCAGTTTGATCGAGATGAACACTGAAGCTTTCTTT
CASSLIEMNTEAFF
>TRBD2|many|TRBJ2-7|TRBV9
TGTGCCAGCAGCGTACTGAGCGGGAACTACGAGCAGTACTTC
CASSVLSGNYEQYF
>.|few|TRBJ1-2|TRBV4-2
TGTGCCAGCAGCCAAGAAGAGAGGGCAGGGGAATACTATGGCTACACCTTC
CASSQEERAGEYYGYTF